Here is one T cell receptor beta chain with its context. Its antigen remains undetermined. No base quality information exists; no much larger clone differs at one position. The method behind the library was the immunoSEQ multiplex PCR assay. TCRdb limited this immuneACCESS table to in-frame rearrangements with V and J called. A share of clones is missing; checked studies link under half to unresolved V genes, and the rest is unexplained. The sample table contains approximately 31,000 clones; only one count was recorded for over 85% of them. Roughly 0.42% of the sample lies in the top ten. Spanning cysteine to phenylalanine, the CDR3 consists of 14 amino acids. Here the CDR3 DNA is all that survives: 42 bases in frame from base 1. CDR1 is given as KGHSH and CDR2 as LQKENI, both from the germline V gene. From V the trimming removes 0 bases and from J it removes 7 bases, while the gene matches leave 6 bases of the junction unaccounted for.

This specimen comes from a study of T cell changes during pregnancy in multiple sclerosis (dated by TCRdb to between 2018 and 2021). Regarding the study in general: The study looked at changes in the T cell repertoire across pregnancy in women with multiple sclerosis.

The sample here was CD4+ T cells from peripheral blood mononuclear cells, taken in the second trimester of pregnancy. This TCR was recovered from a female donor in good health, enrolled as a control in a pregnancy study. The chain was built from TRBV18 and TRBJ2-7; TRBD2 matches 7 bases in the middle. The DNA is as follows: TGTGCCAGCTCACCACCGGGAGGGCCGGTAGAGCAGTACTTC. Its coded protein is CASSPPGGPVEQYF.